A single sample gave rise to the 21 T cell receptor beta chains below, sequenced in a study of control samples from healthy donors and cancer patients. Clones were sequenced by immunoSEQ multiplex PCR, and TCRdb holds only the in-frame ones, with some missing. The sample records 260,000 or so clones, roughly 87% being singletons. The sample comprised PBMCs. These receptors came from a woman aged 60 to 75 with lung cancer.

The CDR3 loop reads CASDSMGTGELFF. Here the CDR3 DNA reads TGTGCCAGCGACTCTATGGGCACCGGGGAGCTGTTTTTT. The chain links TRBV2 to TRBJ2-2; D is ambiguous. With 8 bases removed from V and 4 bases from J, the gap between germline ends came to 11 bases. The CDR3 is 13 residues long. The germline V gene encodes CDR1 SNHLY and CDR2 FYNNEI.

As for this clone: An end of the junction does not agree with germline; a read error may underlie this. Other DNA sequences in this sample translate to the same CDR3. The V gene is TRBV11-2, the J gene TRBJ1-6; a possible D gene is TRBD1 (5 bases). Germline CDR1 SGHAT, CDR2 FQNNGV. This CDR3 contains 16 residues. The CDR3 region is CASSPGGISYGSPLHF. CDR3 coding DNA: TGTGCCAGCAGCCCGGGGGGAATTAGCTATGGATCACCCCTCCACTTC.

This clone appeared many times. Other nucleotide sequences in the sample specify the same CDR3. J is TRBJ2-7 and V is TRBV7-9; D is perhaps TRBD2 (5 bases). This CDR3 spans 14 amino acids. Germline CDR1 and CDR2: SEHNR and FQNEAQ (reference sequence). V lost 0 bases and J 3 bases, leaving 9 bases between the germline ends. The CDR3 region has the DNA TGTGCCAGCAGCTTAGCGGGAGTACACTACGAGCAGTACTTC. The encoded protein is CASSLAGVHYEQYF.

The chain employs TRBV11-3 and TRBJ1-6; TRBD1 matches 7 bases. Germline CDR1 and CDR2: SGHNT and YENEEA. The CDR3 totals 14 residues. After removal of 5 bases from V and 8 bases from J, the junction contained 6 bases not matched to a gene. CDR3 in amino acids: CASSLTGADSPLHF. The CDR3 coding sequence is TGTGCCAGCAGCCTAACAGGGGCAGATTCACCCCTCCACTTT.

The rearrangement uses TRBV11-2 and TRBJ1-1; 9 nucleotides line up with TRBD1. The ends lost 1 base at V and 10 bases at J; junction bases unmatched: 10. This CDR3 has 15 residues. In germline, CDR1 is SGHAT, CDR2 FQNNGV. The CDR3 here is CASSLGDRATKRAFF. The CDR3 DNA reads TGTGCCAGCAGCTTAGGGGACAGGGCCACCAAGAGAGCTTTCTTT.

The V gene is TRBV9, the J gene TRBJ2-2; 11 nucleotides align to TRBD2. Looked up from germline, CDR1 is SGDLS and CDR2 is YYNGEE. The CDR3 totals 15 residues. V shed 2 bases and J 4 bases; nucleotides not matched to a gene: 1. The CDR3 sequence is CASSVSGRGTGELFF. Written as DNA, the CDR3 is TGTGCCAGCAGCGTTAGCGGGAGGGGCACCGGGGAGCTGTTTTTT.

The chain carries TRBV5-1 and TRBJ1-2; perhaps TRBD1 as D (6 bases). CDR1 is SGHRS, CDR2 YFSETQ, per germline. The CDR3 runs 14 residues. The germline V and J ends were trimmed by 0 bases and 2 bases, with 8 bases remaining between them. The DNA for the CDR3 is TGCGCCAGCAGCTTGGGGCAGGGGAACTATGGCTACACCTTC. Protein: CASSLGQGNYGYTF.

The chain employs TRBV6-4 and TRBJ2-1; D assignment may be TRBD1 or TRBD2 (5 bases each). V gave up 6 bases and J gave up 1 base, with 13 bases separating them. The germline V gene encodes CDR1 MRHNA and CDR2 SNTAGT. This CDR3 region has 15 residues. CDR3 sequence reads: CASRRTEGSYNEQFF. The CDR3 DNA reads TGTGCCAGCAGGCGGACCGAGGGGTCCTACAATGAGCAGTTCTTC.

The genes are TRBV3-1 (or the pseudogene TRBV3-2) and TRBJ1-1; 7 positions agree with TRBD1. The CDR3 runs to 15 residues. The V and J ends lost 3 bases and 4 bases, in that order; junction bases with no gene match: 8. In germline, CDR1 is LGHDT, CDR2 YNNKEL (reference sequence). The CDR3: CASSQARGLVTEAFF. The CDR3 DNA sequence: TGTGCCAGCAGCCAGGCGAGGGGGCTGGTCACTGAAGCTTTCTTT.

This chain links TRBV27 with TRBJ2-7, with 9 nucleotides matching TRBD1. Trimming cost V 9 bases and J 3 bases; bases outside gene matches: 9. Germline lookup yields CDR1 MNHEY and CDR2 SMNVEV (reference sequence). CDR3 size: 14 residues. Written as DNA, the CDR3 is TGTGCCAGTCCACAGGGGGCTGGGGTCTACGAGCAGTACTTC. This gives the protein CASPQGAGVYEQYF.

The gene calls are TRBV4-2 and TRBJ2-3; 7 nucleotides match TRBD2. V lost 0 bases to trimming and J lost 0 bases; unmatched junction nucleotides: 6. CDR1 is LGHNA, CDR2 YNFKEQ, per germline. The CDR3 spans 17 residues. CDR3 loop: CASSQDAGTTSTDTQYF. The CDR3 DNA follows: TGTGCCAGCAGCCAAGACGCCGGGACTACTAGCACAGATACGCAGTATTTT.

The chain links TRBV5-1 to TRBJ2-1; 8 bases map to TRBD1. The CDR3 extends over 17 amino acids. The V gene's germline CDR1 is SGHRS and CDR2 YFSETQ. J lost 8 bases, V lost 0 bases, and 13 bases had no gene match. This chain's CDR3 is CASSLVPQQGAVDEQFF. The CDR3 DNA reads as TGCGCCAGCAGCTTGGTTCCCCAGCAGGGGGCAGTGGATGAGCAGTTCTTC.

The CDR3 loop reads CASSLGGAAGEKLFF. CDR3 nucleotides: TGTGCCAGCAGCTTAGGGGGGGCGGCGGGTGAAAAACTGTTTTTT. The rearrangement uses TRBV11-2 and TRBJ1-4, with D maybe TRBD1 (6 bases). Looked up from germline, CDR1 is SGHAT and CDR2 is FQNNGV. Trimming removed 1 base at V and 7 bases at J, with 13 bases between. CDR3 length equals 15 residues.

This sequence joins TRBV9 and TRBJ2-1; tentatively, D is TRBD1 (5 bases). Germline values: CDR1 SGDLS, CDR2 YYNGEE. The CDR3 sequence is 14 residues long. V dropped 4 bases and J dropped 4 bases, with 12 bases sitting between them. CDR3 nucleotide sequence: TGTGCCAGCAGCCAAATCGACAGATACAATGAGCAGTTCTTC. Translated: CASSQIDRYNEQFF.

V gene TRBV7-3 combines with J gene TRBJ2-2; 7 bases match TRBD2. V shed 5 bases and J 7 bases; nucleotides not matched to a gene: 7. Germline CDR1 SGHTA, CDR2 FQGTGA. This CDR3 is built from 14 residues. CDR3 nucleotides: TGTGCCAGCAGCACCACGGTAGCGGGCGGGGAGCTGTTTTTT. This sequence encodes CASSTTVAGGELFF.

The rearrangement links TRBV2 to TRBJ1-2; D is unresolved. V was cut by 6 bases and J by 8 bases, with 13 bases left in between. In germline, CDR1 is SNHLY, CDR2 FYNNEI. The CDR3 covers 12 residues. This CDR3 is CASSLDRLGYTF. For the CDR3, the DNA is TGTGCCAGCAGCCTGGACCGTCTGGGCTACACCTTC.

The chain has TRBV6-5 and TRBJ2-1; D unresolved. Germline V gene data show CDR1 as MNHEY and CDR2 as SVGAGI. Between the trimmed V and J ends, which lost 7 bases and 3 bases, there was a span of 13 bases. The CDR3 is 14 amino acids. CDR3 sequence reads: CASNGLSLYNEQFF. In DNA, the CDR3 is TGTGCCAGCAACGGCCTATCCCTCTACAATGAGCAGTTCTTC.

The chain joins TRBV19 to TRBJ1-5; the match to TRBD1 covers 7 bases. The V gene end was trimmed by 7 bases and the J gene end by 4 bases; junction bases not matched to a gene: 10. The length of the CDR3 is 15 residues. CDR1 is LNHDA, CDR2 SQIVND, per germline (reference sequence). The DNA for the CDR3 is TGTGCCAGTAACAAGGGGGGGACAGAAAATCAGCCCCAGCATTTT. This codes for CASNKGGTENQPQHF.

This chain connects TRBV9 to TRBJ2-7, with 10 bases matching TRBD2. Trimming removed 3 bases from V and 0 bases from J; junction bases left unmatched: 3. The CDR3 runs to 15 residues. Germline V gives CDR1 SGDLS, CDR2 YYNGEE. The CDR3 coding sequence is TGTGCCAGCAGCGCCACTAGCGGGAACTCCTACGAGCAGTACTTC. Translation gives CASSATSGNSYEQYF.

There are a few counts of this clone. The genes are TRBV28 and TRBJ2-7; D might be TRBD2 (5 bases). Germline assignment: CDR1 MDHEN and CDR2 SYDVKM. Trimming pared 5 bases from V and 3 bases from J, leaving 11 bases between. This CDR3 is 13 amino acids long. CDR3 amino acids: CASSVRGYYEQYF. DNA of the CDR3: TGTGCCAGCAGTGTCCGCGGGTACTACGAGCAGTACTTC.

CDR3 sequence reads: CASSHSSEAFF. The DNA of the CDR3 is TGTGCCAGCAGCCATTCTTCTGAAGCTTTCTTT. V gene TRBV4-2 combines with J gene TRBJ1-1, with D hard to call. CDR3 length: 11 residues. Trimming pared 3 bases from V and 6 bases from J, leaving 5 bases between. Per the germline V gene, CDR1 is LGHNA and CDR2 is YNFKEQ.